The subject of this entry is one TCR beta chain. Its cognate antigen is unknown. Investigators excluded patients with uncontrolled infection, other autoimmune disease, pregnancy or lactation. The sample originates from a study of T cells in Graves' hyperthyroidism and ophthalmopathy. Overall study results and limits: Most thyroid clonotypes with frequency above 0.001 were detected in blood.

The CDR3 consists of 16 residues. The V gene end was trimmed by 5 bases and the J gene end by 4 bases; junction bases not matched to a gene: 11. Germline V gene sequence: CDR1 SEHNR, CDR2 FQNEAQ (reference sequence). Researchers took RNA transcripts and amplified the TCR beta CDR3 regions from them. An initial round of RT-PCR targeting the TCR CDR3 relied on the HTBI primer set. TCRdb redid the calling of the multiplex PCR reads with MiXCR, one entry per CDR3 protein. The data show about 660,000 distinct CDR3 sequences, about 45% seen once. What was sequenced was peripheral blood or thyroid tissue (not recorded which). The source is an adult man with Graves' disease, either hyperthyroidism or ophthalmopathy (not recorded which). This chain connects TRBV7-9 to TRBJ2-5; TRBD1 matches at 9 bases. DNA for the CDR3: TGTGCCAGCAGCAAGGGACAGGGTGGGGCGTTAGAGACCCAGTACTTC. It encodes CASSKGQGGALETQYF.